This TCR beta chain was documented in a study of blood T cell repertoires in COVID-19. Study context: COVID-19 samples from acute and convalescent phases originated in the United States, Italy and Spain. Sources were T cells, B-cell-depleted T cells, or PBMCs; the material itself was cDNA or gDNA.

This clone was seen only a few times. The germline gives CDR1 MNHEY, CDR2 SVGAGI. The CDR3 has 15 amino acids. V trimming: 6 bases; J trimming: 0 bases; junction bases outside the gene matches: 6. In the authors' workflow: For nucleated cells, counts were estimated from reference gene primer amplification. Using immunoSEQ multiplex PCR, the repertoire was profiled, and TCRdb retains in-frame clones only, with some absent. For V, J and clone size, that table is used; D and trimming come from the DNA. This sample carries hundreds of thousands of clones, approximately 89% of them seen once, and the ten largest clones take around 3.3%.

Sequencing was carried out using peripheral blood. The J gene is TRBJ1-1, the V gene TRBV6-5; 8 nucleotides align to TRBD1. This receptor was obtained from a woman aged 18-30 years who had recovered from COVID-19. CDR3 region: CASRDGQGLNTEAFF. Written as DNA, the CDR3 is TGTGCCAGCAGGGACGGACAGGGTTTGAACACTGAAGCTTTCTTT.